These 14 T cell receptor beta chains were all obtained from the same sample, sequenced in a study of blood T cell repertoires in COVID-19. This table comes from immunoSEQ multiplex PCR, and its TCRdb copy is limited to in-frame clones, with some not included. Here the sample spans over 90,000 clones, just under 85% being singletons. The sample was peripheral blood. All receptors derive from a middle-aged man with active or convalescent COVID-19.

CDR3 nucleotide sequence: TGTGCCAGCTTGGAAGGGGCTGAAGCTTTCTTT. Encoded protein: CASLEGAEAFF. This chain connects TRBV2 to TRBJ1-1; D is perhaps TRBD1 (5 bases). Germline CDR1 reads SNHLY; CDR2 reads FYNNEI. This CDR3 contains 11 residues. V was pared by 8 bases and J by 6 bases, with 10 bases between.

V and J are TRBV7-2 and TRBJ2-3; 10 bases are shared with TRBD2. The CDR3 totals 16 residues. J was trimmed by 1 base and V by 0 bases; bases with no gene match: 1. The germline CDR1 and CDR2 sequences are SGHTA and FQGNSA. The CDR3 reads CASSLAGTSGTDTQYF. As DNA, the CDR3 is TGTGCCAGCAGCTTAGCGGGGACTAGCGGCACAGATACGCAGTATTTT.

The chain combines TRBV18 with TRBJ2-3; D gene uncertain. This CDR3 comprises 11 residues. Trimming took off 6 bases at V and 2 bases at J, with 3 bases between the two ends. Germline V gives CDR1 KGHSH, CDR2 LQKENI. CDR3 DNA sequence: TGTGCCAGCTCTCTCACAGATACGCAGTATTTT. This codes for CASSLTDTQYF. The full variable domain, completed using reference TRBV18 and TRBJ2-3, is NAGVMQNPRHLVRRRGQEARLRCSPMKGHSHVYWYRQLPEEGLKFMVYLQKENIIDESGMPKERFSAEFPKEGPSILRIQQVVRGDSAAYFCASSLTDTQYFGPGTRLTVL.

The chain is built from TRBV6-5 and TRBJ2-1; the match to TRBD2 covers 8 bases. CDR1 and CDR2 (germline): MNHEY, SVGAGI. J lost 6 bases, V lost 0 bases, and 7 bases had no gene match. The CDR3 is made up of 16 amino acids. In DNA, the CDR3 is TGTGCCAGCAGTTACTCTAGGTCTAGCGGGCCCAATGAGCAGTTCTTC. This translates into CASSYSRSSGPNEQFF.

The V and J genes are TRBV19 and TRBJ1-5; maybe TRBD1 (6 bases). Trimming took 1 base from V and 6 from J, leaving 13 bases between them. Germline loops: CDR1 LNHDA, CDR2 SQIVND (reference sequence). The CDR3 runs to 15 residues. CDR3 amino acids: CASSIVSGGGQPQHF. The CDR3 DNA reads TGTGCCAGTAGTATAGTATCGGGGGGCGGTCAGCCCCAGCATTTT.

This chain connects TRBV6-2 or TRBV6-3 to TRBJ1-1, with D possibly being TRBD1 (5 bases). CDR3 length equals 13 residues. V was clipped by 5 bases and J by 3 bases, with 10 bases between them. Germline lookup yields CDR1 MNHEY and CDR2 SVGEGT. CDR3 nucleotides: TGTGCCAGCAGTAACCGACAGTACACTGAAGCTTTCTTT. Its protein is CASSNRQYTEAFF.

The chain recombines TRBV20-1 with TRBJ1-2; D is undetermined. The length of the CDR3 is 11 residues. V gave up 6 bases and J gave up 8 bases, with 13 bases separating them. CDR1 is DFQATT, CDR2 SNEGSKA, per germline (reference sequence). The CDR3 DNA reads as TGCAGTGCGACACGGGAAGGGGGCTACACCTTC. This translates into CSATREGGYTF.

The chain links TRBV29-1 to TRBJ2-2; perhaps TRBD2 as D (5 bases). Trimming stripped 4 bases from V and 4 bases from J, with 16 bases between. This CDR3 has 15 amino acids. Germline CDR1 SQVTM, CDR2 ANQGSEA. As DNA, the CDR3 is TGCAGCGTTGGCATCGGGGTAGTGAGCACCGGGGAGCTGTTTTTT. Translation: CSVGIGVVSTGELFF.

The chain uses TRBV6-5 and TRBJ1-1, with 8 nucleotides matching TRBD1. The CDR3 runs 14 residues. The J segment lost 7 bases and the V segment lost 2 bases, leaving 6 bases of the junction unmatched. The germline V gene has CDR1 MNHEY and CDR2 SVGAGI. The CDR3, as DNA: TGTGCCAGCAGTTACAGACGGACAGGGTATGAAGCTTTCTTT. This translates into CASSYRRTGYEAFF.

The chain combines TRBV6-1 with TRBJ2-7; 7 bases agree with TRBD2. V shed 4 bases, J shed 0 bases, and the junction held 15 bases outside the gene matches. In germline, CDR1 is MNHNS, CDR2 SASEGT. This CDR3 comprises 18 residues. This CDR3 is CASSGTTSNSHISYEQYF. The CDR3 nucleotides read TGTGCCAGCAGTGGTACGACTAGCAACTCCCACATCTCCTACGAGCAGTACTTC.

The V gene is TRBV9, the J gene TRBJ1-6, with 7 bases lining up with TRBD1. CDR1 and CDR2 (germline): SGDLS, YYNGEE. This CDR3 is built from 14 residues. With 2 bases clipped from V and 8 bases from J, the junction kept 4 bases outside the gene matches. CDR3 protein: CASSVSTGDSPLHF. The DNA for the CDR3 is TGTGCCAGCAGCGTTTCAACAGGGGATTCACCCCTCCACTTT.

The chain is built from TRBV9 and TRBJ2-1; the match to TRBD1 covers 7 bases. The V and J ends lost 0 bases and 7 bases, in that order; junction bases with no gene match: 10. From germline, CDR1 is SGDLS and CDR2 YYNGEE. The CDR3 loop spans 16 amino acids. The CDR3 DNA follows: TGTGCCAGCAGCGTAGATGAGGGGGCCGCAGGGAATGAGCAGTTCTTC. Its translation: CASSVDEGAAGNEQFF.

This clone has ten or more counts. The chain has TRBV11-1 and TRBJ2-5; D gene uncertain. The germline V gene has CDR1 SGHAT and CDR2 FQDESV (reference sequence). The V gene lost 0 bases and the J gene lost 5 bases, with 10 bases spanning the gap. The CDR3 is made up of 14 amino acids. The CDR3 loop is CASSLAPSKETQYF. As DNA, the CDR3 is TGTGCCAGCAGCTTAGCCCCCAGTAAGGAGACCCAGTACTTC.

This clone was counted a few times. This sequence joins TRBV12-2 and TRBJ1-3. TRBV12-2 is shown as a pseudogene. The CDR3 covers 18 residues. The CDR3: CASRPGRVAGDSGNTIYF. CDR3 nucleotide sequence: TGTGCAAGTCGCCCGGGACGGGTAGCGGGGGATTCTGGAAACACCATATATTTT.